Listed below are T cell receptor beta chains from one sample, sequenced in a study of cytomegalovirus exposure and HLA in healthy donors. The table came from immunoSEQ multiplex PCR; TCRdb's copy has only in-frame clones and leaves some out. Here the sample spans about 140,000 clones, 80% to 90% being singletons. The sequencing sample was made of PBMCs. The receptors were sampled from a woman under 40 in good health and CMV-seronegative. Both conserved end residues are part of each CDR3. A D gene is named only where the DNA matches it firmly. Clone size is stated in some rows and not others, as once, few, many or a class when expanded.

CDR3aa: CASSSGAWGAYGYTF
CDR3nt: TGTGCCAGCAGCTCCGGCGCGTGGGGAGCCTATGGCTACACCTTC
v_gene: TRBV2
abundance: NA
d_gene: NA
j_gene: TRBJ1-2

CDR3aa: CATSRPRRAPRGYTF
CDR3nt: TGTGCCACTTCCCGGCCGCGCAGGGCCCCTCGGGGCTACACCTTC
v_gene: TRBV19
abundance: NA
d_gene: NA
j_gene: TRBJ1-2

CDR3aa: CATFSRVRGVGTDTQYF
CDR3nt: TGTGCCACCTTCAGCCGGGTCAGGGGGGTAGGCACAGATACGCAGTATTTT
v_gene: TRBV7-8
abundance: NA
d_gene: NA
j_gene: TRBJ2-3

CDR3aa: CASSQDVTSGATQYF
CDR3nt: TGCGCCAGCAGCCAAGATGTCACTAGCGGGGCCACGCAGTATTTT
v_gene: TRBV4-3
abundance: NA
d_gene: TRBD2
j_gene: TRBJ2-3

CDR3aa: CASGPGTGNSPLHF
CDR3nt: TGTGCCAGCGGACCCGGGACAGGGAATTCACCCCTCCACTTT
v_gene: TRBV27
abundance: few
d_gene: TRBD1
j_gene: TRBJ1-6

CDR3aa: CASSLGQLKDTQYF
CDR3nt: TGCGCCAGCAGCTTGGGACAATTAAAAGATACGCAGTATTTT
v_gene: TRBV5-1
abundance: NA
d_gene: NA
j_gene: TRBJ2-3

CDR3aa: CASSEADWGGYGYTF
CDR3nt: TGTGCCAGCAGTGAAGCTGATTGGGGCGGCTATGGCTACACCTTC
v_gene: TRBV2
abundance: NA
d_gene: NA
j_gene: TRBJ1-2

CDR3aa: CATSRPGFATNEKLFF
CDR3nt: TGTGCCACCAGCAGACCAGGGTTTGCAACTAATGAAAAACTGTTTTTT
v_gene: TRBV15
abundance: once
d_gene: NA
j_gene: TRBJ1-4

CDR3aa: CASSILPTAGELFF
CDR3nt: TGTGCCAGTAGTATACTACCCACGGCCGGGGAGCTGTTTTTT
v_gene: TRBV19
abundance: NA
d_gene: NA
j_gene: TRBJ2-2

CDR3aa: CASSETTGTSAFF
CDR3nt: TGCGCCAGCAGTGAAACCACAGGGACCTCGGCTTTCTTT
v_gene: TRBV10-2
abundance: NA
d_gene: NA
j_gene: TRBJ1-1

CDR3aa: CASSLGTGVYTEAFF
CDR3nt: TGTGCCAGCAGCTTAGGGACAGGGGTGTATACTGAAGCTTTCTTT
v_gene: TRBV7-2
abundance: NA
d_gene: TRBD1
j_gene: TRBJ1-1

CDR3aa: CASSLVSRAEAFF
CDR3nt: TGCGCCAGCAGCTTGGTCTCTCGAGCTGAAGCTTTCTTT
v_gene: TRBV5-1
abundance: NA
d_gene: NA
j_gene: TRBJ1-1

CDR3aa: CASSQAAGEQETQYF
CDR3nt: TGCGCCAGCAGCCAAGCAGCGGGGGAACAAGAGACCCAGTACTTC
v_gene: TRBV4-1
abundance: NA
d_gene: TRBD2
j_gene: TRBJ2-5

CDR3aa: CASSSKQGSGNTIYF
CDR3nt: TGTGCCAGCAGTTCCAAACAGGGCTCTGGAAACACCATATATTTT
v_gene: TRBV6-6
abundance: NA
d_gene: NA
j_gene: TRBJ1-3

CDR3aa: CASSLRQETQYF
CDR3nt: TGTGCCAGCAGTTTGCGTCAAGAGACCCAGTACTTC
v_gene: TRBV2
abundance: once
d_gene: NA
j_gene: TRBJ2-5

CDR3aa: CASSDWAGGLGSTDTQYF
CDR3nt: TGTGCCAGTAGTGACTGGGCGGGGGGACTAGGAAGCACAGATACGCAGTATTTT
v_gene: TRBV19
abundance: NA
d_gene: TRBD2
j_gene: TRBJ2-3

CDR3aa: CASSPRQGSSPLHF
CDR3nt: TGTGCCAGCAGTCCCCGACAGGGATCATCACCCCTCCACTTT
v_gene: TRBV27
abundance: NA
d_gene: TRBD1
j_gene: TRBJ1-6

CDR3aa: CASSALGQGNYGYTF
CDR3nt: TGTGCCAGTAGTGCTCTCGGGCAGGGGAACTATGGCTACACCTTC
v_gene: TRBV19
abundance: few
d_gene: NA
j_gene: TRBJ1-2

CDR3aa: CASSHSGQTSNQPQHF
CDR3nt: TGTGCCAGCTCACACTCCGGACAGACTAGCAATCAGCCCCAGCATTTT
v_gene: TRBV18
abundance: NA
d_gene: NA
j_gene: TRBJ1-5

CDR3aa: CASSLDGHLQETQYF
CDR3nt: TGCGCCAGCAGCTTGGATGGACACCTACAAGAGACCCAGTACTTC
v_gene: TRBV5-1
abundance: NA
d_gene: NA
j_gene: TRBJ2-5

CDR3aa: CASSYGNTGELFF
CDR3nt: TGTGCCAGCAGTTACGGGAACACCGGGGAGCTGTTTTTT
v_gene: TRBV7-3
abundance: NA
d_gene: NA
j_gene: TRBJ2-2

CDR3aa: CASSDQGGRQPQHF
CDR3nt: TGTGCCAGCAGTGATCAAGGAGGGCGACAGCCCCAGCATTTT
v_gene: TRBV6-1
abundance: NA
d_gene: NA
j_gene: TRBJ1-5

CDR3aa: CSARANTEAFF
CDR3nt: TGCAGTGCTAGGGCGAACACTGAAGCTTTCTTT
v_gene: TRBV20-1
abundance: NA
d_gene: NA
j_gene: TRBJ1-1

CDR3aa: CAWSRPGTLIPNEAFF
CDR3nt: TGTGCCTGGAGTAGACCCGGGACACTCATCCCGAATGAAGCTTTCTTT
v_gene: TRBV30
abundance: once
d_gene: NA
j_gene: TRBJ1-1

CDR3aa: CASSYRRRELDTEAFF
CDR3nt: TGTGCCAGCAGTTACCGACGGCGGGAGTTGGACACTGAAGCTTTCTTT
v_gene: TRBV2
abundance: NA
d_gene: NA
j_gene: TRBJ1-1

CDR3aa: CASSSFRKDRPNEKLFF
CDR3nt: TGTGCCAGCAGTTCCTTTAGAAAGGACAGACCTAATGAAAAACTGTTTTTT
v_gene: TRBV27
abundance: NA
d_gene: NA
j_gene: TRBJ1-4

CDR3aa: CASSTPLAPHYEQYF
CDR3nt: TGTGCCAGCAGTACCCCCCTAGCACCCCACTACGAGCAGTACTTC
v_gene: TRBV28
abundance: NA
d_gene: NA
j_gene: TRBJ2-7

CDR3aa: CASSLEASGRGQPQHF
CDR3nt: TGTGCCAGCAGCTTAGAGGCATCAGGGCGTGGTCAGCCCCAGCATTTT
v_gene: TRBV7-9
abundance: NA
d_gene: NA
j_gene: TRBJ1-5

CDR3aa: CASGLYKGAHTDTQYF
CDR3nt: TGTGCCAGCGGCTTGTATAAGGGGGCTCACACAGATACGCAGTATTTT
v_gene: TRBV28
abundance: NA
d_gene: TRBD1
j_gene: TRBJ2-3

CDR3aa: CASTAADLINNEKLFF
CDR3nt: TGTGCCAGCACGGCGGCCGATCTTATTAATAATGAAAAACTGTTTTTT
v_gene: TRBV6-6
abundance: NA
d_gene: NA
j_gene: TRBJ1-4

CDR3aa: CASSLRGIGNEQFF
CDR3nt: TGTGCCAGCAGCTTAAGGGGGATAGGCAATGAGCAGTTCTTC
v_gene: TRBV7-6
abundance: NA
d_gene: NA
j_gene: TRBJ2-1

CDR3aa: CASRPTGGVNGYTF
CDR3nt: TGTGCCAGCAGGCCAACAGGGGGCGTTAATGGCTACACCTTC
v_gene: TRBV28
abundance: NA
d_gene: TRBD1
j_gene: TRBJ1-2

CDR3aa: CASSLASSYEQYF
CDR3nt: TGTGCCAGCAGCTTAGCTAGCTCCTACGAGCAGTACTTC
v_gene: TRBV7-6
abundance: NA
d_gene: NA
j_gene: TRBJ2-7

CDR3aa: CASSLGDRATDTQYF
CDR3nt: TGTGCCAGCAGCTTGGGAGACAGGGCCACAGATACGCAGTATTTT
v_gene: TRBV5-4
abundance: NA
d_gene: TRBD1
j_gene: TRBJ2-3

CDR3aa: CASSRTAGNMNTEAFF
CDR3nt: TGTGCCAGCAGCCGGACAGCTGGAAATATGAACACTGAAGCTTTCTTT
v_gene: TRBV2
abundance: NA
d_gene: NA
j_gene: TRBJ1-1

CDR3aa: CASSPQGLGNSPLHF
CDR3nt: TGTGCCAGCAGCCCCCAGGGGCTGGGGAATTCACCCCTCCACTTT
v_gene: TRBV6-6
abundance: NA
d_gene: NA
j_gene: TRBJ1-6

CDR3aa: CASSFSGGQVDTQYF
CDR3nt: TGTGCCAGCAGCTTTAGCGGGGGGCAAGTAGATACGCAGTATTTT
v_gene: TRBV7-9
abundance: once
d_gene: TRBD2
j_gene: TRBJ2-3

CDR3aa: CASSLEWDKEAFF
CDR3nt: TGTGCCAGCAGCTTAGAATGGGACAAAGAAGCTTTCTTT
v_gene: TRBV7-8
abundance: NA
d_gene: NA
j_gene: TRBJ1-1

CDR3aa: CASSLEGGAAYGYTF
CDR3nt: TGCGCCAGCAGCTTGGAAGGGGGCGCCGCCTATGGCTACACCTTC
v_gene: TRBV5-1
abundance: NA
d_gene: TRBD1
j_gene: TRBJ1-2

CDR3aa: CARRQETQYF
CDR3nt: TGTGCCAGGCGCCAAGAGACCCAGTACTTC
v_gene: TRBV18
abundance: NA
d_gene: NA
j_gene: TRBJ2-5

CDR3aa: CASRKTGDNQPQHF
CDR3nt: TGTGCCAGCAGGAAAACAGGGGACAATCAGCCCCAGCATTTT
v_gene: TRBV2
abundance: NA
d_gene: TRBD1
j_gene: TRBJ1-5

CDR3aa: CASSPWAGGTEAFF
CDR3nt: TGTGCCAGCAGCCCGTGGGCAGGGGGCACTGAAGCTTTCTTT
v_gene: TRBV7-2
abundance: NA
d_gene: TRBD1
j_gene: TRBJ1-1

CDR3aa: CASSPRDSDTGELFF
CDR3nt: TGCGCCAGCAGCCCCCGGGACAGCGACACCGGGGAGCTGTTTTTT
v_gene: TRBV5-1
abundance: NA
d_gene: TRBD1
j_gene: TRBJ2-2

CDR3aa: CASSTGRGNQPQHF
CDR3nt: TGTGCCAGCTCAACAGGGAGGGGCAATCAGCCCCAGCATTTT
v_gene: TRBV13
abundance: NA
d_gene: NA
j_gene: TRBJ1-5

CDR3aa: CASSVYEDRYYGYTF
CDR3nt: TGTGCCAGCAGCGTATACGAGGACAGGTACTATGGCTACACCTTC
v_gene: TRBV9
abundance: NA
d_gene: TRBD1
j_gene: TRBJ1-2

CDR3aa: CATKPAGSYYGYTF
CDR3nt: TGTGCCACCAAACCCGCAGGGTCTTATTATGGCTACACCTTC
v_gene: TRBV10-3
abundance: NA
d_gene: NA
j_gene: TRBJ1-2

CDR3aa: CASSLMTGGETGELFF
CDR3nt: TGCGCCAGCAGCTTAATGACAGGGGGCGAAACCGGGGAGCTGTTTTTT
v_gene: TRBV5-1
abundance: NA
d_gene: TRBD1
j_gene: TRBJ2-2

CDR3aa: CASSQVVSRTGENIQYF
CDR3nt: TGTGCCAGCAGCCAAGTAGTCTCTCGGACAGGGGAAAACATTCAGTACTTC
v_gene: TRBV4-2
abundance: once
d_gene: TRBD1
j_gene: TRBJ2-4

CDR3aa: CASSILTGTDTQYF
CDR3nt: TGTGCCAGTAGTATCTTGACAGGCACAGATACGCAGTATTTT
v_gene: TRBV19
abundance: once
d_gene: NA
j_gene: TRBJ2-3

CDR3aa: CASSVGQNSPLHF
CDR3nt: TGTGCCAGCAGCGTAGGTCAGAATTCACCCCTCCACTTT
v_gene: TRBV9
abundance: NA
d_gene: NA
j_gene: TRBJ1-6

CDR3aa: CASSGGTVNEKLFF
CDR3nt: TGTGCCAGCAGTGGCGGGACGGTAAATGAAAAACTGTTTTTT
v_gene: TRBV28
abundance: NA
d_gene: NA
j_gene: TRBJ1-4

CDR3aa: CASSQGFTGGLAQVNTGELFF
CDR3nt: TGCGCCAGCAGCCAGGGCTTCACAGGGGGACTAGCCCAAGTGAACACCGGGGAGCTGTTTTTT
v_gene: TRBV4-3
abundance: NA
d_gene: NA
j_gene: TRBJ2-2

CDR3aa: CASRSATIGGQYF
CDR3nt: TGCGCCAGCAGAAGCGCGACCATCGGGGGGCAGTACTTC
v_gene: TRBV5-1
abundance: NA
d_gene: NA
j_gene: TRBJ2-7